This T cell receptor beta chain comes out of a study of shared clonotypes between healthy human individuals (dated by TCRdb to 2020 to 2021). With regard to the full study: Two women and three men aged 18 to 49 years were included in the cohort. For each donor, CD4 naive and CD4 memory were each given three plates, CD8 naive was given two plates, and CD8 memory was given one plate. Blood TCR repertoires of a handful of healthy adults were deeply sequenced to estimate repertoire size and the extent of clonotype sharing between individuals. To increase sequencing depth and limit assay-specific biases, different laboratories used diverse techniques to prepare libraries and sequence TCR repertoires. Per donor, leukapheresis produced somewhere between about 0.9 and 10 billion PBMCs. Broad study findings and their caveats: Because the study included a small number of donors, the genetic and exposure-history diversity represented was limited. Across four donors, about 5% of naive CD4, roughly 3.5% of naive CD8, approximately 2.5% of memory CD4, and approximately 0.4% of memory CD8 clonotypes were shared. Estimated clonotype richness was generally larger for naive than for memory subsets. Sampling was limited to blood, and TCR repertoires in tissue likely differ from TCR repertoires in blood. Compared with non-shared clonotypes, clonotypes shared by all four sorted-subset donors had higher generation probabilities. Even with the large sequencing depth, rarefaction of the sorted-subset datasets indicated that sequencing was incomplete. Pairwise subsampling led to the expectation that sequencing depth would affect the degree of clonotype sharing among donors.

The donors were healthy, HIV-negative adults with no recently reported acute infections or vaccinations. All donors were Caucasian adults living in Nashville, Tennessee, USA. CD8 memory samples consisted of magnetically selected CD45RO+ cells combined with CCR7-negative CD45RA+ effector memory (TemRA) cells. Blood was collected by leukapheresis, and PBMCs were isolated by Ficoll-Histopaque density gradient centrifugation and then cryopreserved in liquid nitrogen vapor phase. Analytical flow cytometry was used to check the purity and quantity of each magnetically sorted T cell population. From each sorted fraction, genomic DNA was isolated and quantified by UV absorbance on a Nanodrop 2000c. Its CDR3 holds 14 amino acids, cysteine through phenylalanine. The kept DNA is CDR3 alone, 42 bases in frame from the first base. As encoded in the germline V gene, CDR1 is WSHSY while CDR2 is SAAADI. V and J are truncated by 8 bases and 3 bases respectively, leaving an intervening sequence of 13 bases.

TCR CDR3 regions were amplified from genomic DNA by multiplex PCR using the deep immunoSEQ assay. For each cell subset, the extracted genomic DNA was distributed evenly across all wells of several immunoSEQ 96-well plates, and each plate served as one replicate. For sorted subsets, around 200 ng genomic DNA, equal to 30,000 or so T cell genomes, was loaded into each replicate PCR. Purified libraries were measured with a Qubit 3.0 fluorometer, size-checked on a Bioanalyzer 2100, and measured again with the KAPA Library Quantification kit. Every immunoSEQ 96-well plate was sequenced on a dedicated single-read 150-cycle Illumina NextSeq 550 flow cell. As for how the authors treated the data: Because the immunoSEQ output included only junctional sequences and no quality scores, the filtering could not be the same as the filtering used for full-length reads. Sequences were annotated with PyIR, a Python wrapper for IgBLAST v1.9, and V/J genes and CDR3 were assigned using IMGT germline references. Reads were filtered out if the reads had weak V/J assignments (E-value above 1e-6), no CDR3, stop codons, out-of-frame junctions, or ambiguous translated residues. V3J clonotypes were defined as sequences sharing an identical inferred V gene, J gene, and CDR3 amino acid sequence. To compute the percentage overlap between repertoires, the number of shared unique clonotypes was divided by the size of the smaller repertoire. Repertoire richness was assessed with RTK rarefaction, the Chao1 estimator, and Recon v2.1 estimates of unobserved clonotypes. Generation probabilities were computed with OLGA for all TCRbeta clonotypes obtained by the gDNA method from several donors. The table comes from immuneACCESS by way of TCRdb, which keeps in-frame sequences with V and J called. Part of the clones is missing from these tables; in studies checked, under half for an unresolved V gene and the rest for unknown reasons. That table is the source of V, J and clone size, and D and trimming were worked out from the DNA. In all, the sample holds 300,000 to 400,000 clones, and about nine tenths of those were seen once. Together, the top ten hold around 16% of the sample.

In the case of this clone: No antigen is known for it. One base away there is no much larger clone; base qualities are not given.

What was sequenced was memory CD8+ T cells sorted from blood. The sample's cell subset or site label, decoded: CD45RO+ cells pooled with CCR7-negative TemRA cells. The sequence was collected from a man aged 18 to 35 in good health. The chain links TRBV10-2 with TRBJ2-2; TRBD1 could be the D gene, as 6 bases match. The CDR3 region has the sequence CASCYRVHTGELFF. Here is the DNA: TGCGCCAGCTGTTACAGGGTTCACACCGGGGAGCTGTTTTTT.